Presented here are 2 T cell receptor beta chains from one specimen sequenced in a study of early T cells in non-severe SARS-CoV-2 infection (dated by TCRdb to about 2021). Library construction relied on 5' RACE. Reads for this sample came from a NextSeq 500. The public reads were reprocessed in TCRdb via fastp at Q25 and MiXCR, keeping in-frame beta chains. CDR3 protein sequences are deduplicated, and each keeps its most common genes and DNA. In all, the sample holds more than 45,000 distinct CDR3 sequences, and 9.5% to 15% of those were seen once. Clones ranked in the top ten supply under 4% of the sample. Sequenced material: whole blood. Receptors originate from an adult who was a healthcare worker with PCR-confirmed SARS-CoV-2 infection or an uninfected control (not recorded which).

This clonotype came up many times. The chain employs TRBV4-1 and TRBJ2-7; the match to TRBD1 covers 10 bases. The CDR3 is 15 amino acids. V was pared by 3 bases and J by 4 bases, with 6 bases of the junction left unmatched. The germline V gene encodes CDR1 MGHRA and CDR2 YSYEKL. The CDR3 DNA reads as TGCGCCAGCAGCCACGGACAGGGGGAAGGGTACGAGCAGTACTTC. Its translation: CASSHGQGEGYEQYF.

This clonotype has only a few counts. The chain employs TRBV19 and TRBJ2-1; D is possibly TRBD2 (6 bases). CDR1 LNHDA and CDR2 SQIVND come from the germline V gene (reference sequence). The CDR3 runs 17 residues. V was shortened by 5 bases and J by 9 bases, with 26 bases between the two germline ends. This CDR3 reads CASSSEVGDSGFSEQFF. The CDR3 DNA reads TGTGCCAGTAGTTCCGAGGTGGGGGACTCCGGGTTTAGTGAGCAGTTCTTC.